This TCR beta chain was captured by sequencing in a study of beta chain features in type 1 diabetes. General study findings and limits: Moderate but significant shortening of TCRB CDR3s was recorded in all four CD4+ subsets from Type 1 diabetes patients.

The investigators reverse transcribed all of the isolated RNA, so they sequenced expressed TCRB transcripts. The data were produced by immunoSEQ multiplex PCR, yet TCRdb's version contains in-frame clones alone and is incomplete. The sample holds roughly 300,000 clones, around 9.7% seen once. By way of CD45RO/CCR7/CD25/CD127/CD95/CD27, the CD4+ regulatory, stem cell-like memory, central memory and naive cells were sorted. Trimming pared 3 bases from V and 3 bases from J, leaving 11 bases between. The CDR3 has 15 residues. Germline V gene data show CDR1 as ENHRY and CDR2 as SYGVKD. This clone was counted ten times or more. The antigen is unknown.

The origin of this receptor is a man aged 30 to 45 with type 1 diabetes. J is TRBJ1-4 and V is TRBV10-3; tentatively, D is TRBD1 (5 bases). Material for sequencing was central memory CD4+ T cells from blood. The CDR3 bases are TGTGCCATCAGTGACCAAACAGGATCTAATGAAAAACTGTTTTTT. This translates into CAISDQTGSNEKLFF.